This T cell receptor (beta chain) is from a study of T cells in Graves' hyperthyroidism and ophthalmopathy (dated by TCRdb to about 2019). Describing the broader study: Peripheral blood samples were taken at the time of initial diagnosis, prior to any treatment. TCR V-J signatures able to tell the groups apart were searched for in a discovery cohort of 95 or so patients, of whom 43 had Graves' ophthalmopathy and roughly 58 had stable Graves' hyperthyroidism. The roughly 100 discovery patients were divided at random into training and test sets in a 7:3 ratio. Prospective prediction of ophthalmopathy was tested in an independent validation cohort consisting of 18 hyperthyroidism patients and approximately 16 patients who later progressed to ophthalmopathy. After sampling, hyperthyroidism patients received methimazole starting at 30 mg daily, and ophthalmopathy patients received high-dose intravenous methylprednisolone. The paper describes TCR Vbeta CDR3 sequencing of 135 peripheral blood samples, made up of about 41 ophthalmopathy patients, approximately 73 hyperthyroidism patients and roughly 17 progressor patients. In several Graves' hyperthyroidism patients, the study also compared T-cell repertoires from thyroid tissue with T-cell repertoires from blood.

This clonotype came up many times. No cognate antigen has been identified for it. There are no base qualities to consult, and no much larger clone falls within one base. TCR beta CDR3 regions were amplified from RNA transcripts. For the first round of RT-PCR on the TCR CDR3, the HTBI primer set was used together with the Qiagen OneStep RT-PCR kit. A second multiplex PCR round built the libraries, followed by size selection and purification. The libraries were sequenced on an Illumina HiSeq2000 using paired-end 100 bp reads. Per the original workflow: Raw data were processed with SOAPnuke, discarding reads with adapters, uncalled bases, mean Phred below 15, or no exact constant-primer or identifier match. COPE v1.2.5 was used to merge the high-quality paired reads, and each unique nucleotide sequence was defined as a clonotype. MiTCR v1.1 was used to align the clonotypes against IMGT TRBV, TRBD and TRBJ reference segments. Only V-J combinations with frequency above 0.0001, covering 99.2% of repertoires, were analysed. A TCS score was defined as the ratio between F50 (clonal expansion) and ExV (chaos), using BLOSUM62-based TCRdist between CDR3 peptides within each V-J. Welch's t-statistics and random forest reduced 500 to 550 V-J features to roughly 13, which were used in a naive Bayes classifier (R e1071). TCRdb handled the public reads itself, with Q25 trimming in fastp and clone calling in MiXCR, and kept productive beta chains. Each CDR3 protein gets just one entry, which takes the most common genes and DNA from the rows behind it. The V and J calls come from TCRdb's annotation, not from the publication. Here the sample has 300,000 to 400,000 distinct CDR3 sequences; less than 20% occur a single time. The ten largest clones capture less than 45% of the sample.

The full study reports these points: Blood samples also contained most of the expanded thyroid clonotypes (frequency above 0.001), which suggests that blood repertoires may reflect thyroid immune responses. No statistical method was used to set the sample size in advance, and investigators knew the group allocation. During validation, the model predicted progression to ophthalmopathy a median of approximately six months ahead of onset, with 60% to 71% sensitivity and 72.22% specificity. Ophthalmopathy was separated from stable hyperthyroidism by a 13 V-J signature model, with approximately 85% sensitivity and 81% to 83% specificity obtained in cross-validation and 80%/75% obtained in testing.

In the ophthalmopathy patients, disease was moderately to severely active, with a Clinical Activity Score of 3 or more, a NOSPECS grade of 4 or more, and a duration of less than 3 months. Exclusion was applied to patients with uncontrolled infections, other autoimmune diseases, pregnancy or lactation. Diagnoses were established on the basis of clinical symptoms, serum thyroxine and TRAb, thyroid ultrasound, and orbital computed tomography. PBMCs were separated from 10 ml of fresh peripheral blood using Ficoll-Paque density gradient centrifugation. Total RNA was extracted using Trizol reagent, and RNA quality was assessed on an Agilent 2100 Bioanalyzer. Based on the germline V gene (reference sequence), the CDR1 and CDR2 sequences are LGHDT and YNNKEL. Unmatched junction bases come to 7, with V trimmed by 6 bases and J by 1 base. There are 16 amino acids in the CDR3, from cysteine to phenylalanine inclusive. CDR3 DNA only is kept here, 48 bases in frame from base 1.

Sequencing was carried out using blood. The sequence derives from a man between 18 and 29 years old with Graves' ophthalmopathy. Here the chain combines TRBV3-1 and TRBJ1-5; TRBD1 lines up with 9 middle nucleotides. The DNA sequence is as follows: TGTGCCAGCAGTCACAGGGACAGGGAAAGCAATCAGCCCCAGCATTTT. The encoded protein is CASSHRDRESNQPQHF.